The 18 T cell receptor beta chains reported below all come from one sample, sequenced in a study of blood T cell repertoires in COVID-19. This table comes from immunoSEQ multiplex PCR, and its TCRdb copy is limited to in-frame clones, with some not included. Of more than 95,000 clones listed, 75% to 90% were seen once; the top ten hold around a quarter. Sequencing was done on a sample of peripheral blood. The origin of the receptors is a man aged 60 to 75 with acute or convalescent COVID-19.

The chain has TRBV11-2 and TRBJ1-2, with 9 bases aligning to TRBD1. Germline V gene sequence: CDR1 SGHAT, CDR2 FQNNGV. This CDR3 spans 15 amino acids. The junction had 6 bases not matched to a gene; V was cut back by 6 bases and J by 1 base. The DNA of the CDR3 is TGTGCCAGCAGTCCCGGGACAGGGAATAACTATGGCTACACCTTC. It specifies CASSPGTGNNYGYTF.

V is TRBV4-1 and J is TRBJ2-4; 7 bases are shared with TRBD1. Germline loops: CDR1 MGHRA, CDR2 YSYEKL. The junction had 14 bases not matched to a gene; V was cut back by 4 bases and J by 5 bases. This CDR3 region has 17 residues. The CDR3 loop is CASSRIGGQRAENIQYF. DNA for the CDR3: TGCGCCAGCAGCCGTATAGGGGGACAGAGGGCCGAAAACATTCAGTACTTC.

This chain joins TRBV28 and TRBJ1-5; D perhaps matches TRBD1 (5 bases). This CDR3 has 13 residues. V was shortened by 8 bases and J by 11 bases, with 19 bases between the two germline ends. Germline values: CDR1 MDHEN, CDR2 SYDVKM. The DNA of the CDR3 is TGTGCCAGCTTTCGTGGGACTTCTTTGGCCCAGCATTTT. As protein: CASFRGTSLAQHF.

In its sample, this clone was seen once. The gene calls are TRBV10-3 and TRBJ1-4; TRBD1 matches at 9 bases. After removal of 6 bases from V and 2 bases from J, the junction contained 10 bases not matched to a gene. The CDR3 has 17 residues. In germline, CDR1 is ENHRY, CDR2 SYGVKD. The CDR3 loop is CAIRPGQGSETNEKLFF. The CDR3 nucleotides are TGTGCCATCAGACCGGGACAGGGAAGCGAGACTAATGAAAAACTGTTTTTT.

The chain combines TRBV24-1 with TRBJ2-1, with 12 nucleotides matching TRBD2. Germline V CDR1 and CDR2: KGHDR, SFDVKD. This CDR3 contains 13 residues. Trimming took 7 bases from V and 9 from J; bases not matched to a gene: 3. CDR3 amino acids: CATREGLAGEQFF. In nucleotides, the CDR3 is TGTGCCACCAGAGAGGGACTAGCGGGTGAGCAGTTCTTC.

This rearrangement joins TRBV19 to TRBJ2-7; 10 nucleotides line up with TRBD1. With 4 bases clipped from V and 6 bases from J, the junction kept 15 bases outside the gene matches. The CDR3 runs to 17 residues. The germline gives CDR1 LNHDA, CDR2 SQIVND (reference sequence). CDR3 nucleotide sequence: TGTGCCAGTAGTAAACGACAGGGGGCGGCCCTTCGGAGCGAGCAGTACTTC. Translation: CASSKRQGAALRSEQYF.

The genes are TRBV5-1 and TRBJ1-1; TRBD1 matches at 8 bases. Germline-derived CDR1 and CDR2 are SGHRS and YFSETQ. V trimming: 4 bases; J trimming: 4 bases; junction bases outside the gene matches: 9. The CDR3 contains 15 residues. CDR3 nucleotide sequence: TGCGCCAGCAGCGCGACCTCAACAGGGGGCACTGAAGCTTTCTTT. This codes for CASSATSTGGTEAFF.

This chain connects TRBV5-1 to TRBJ2-1; 10 bases align to TRBD2. V lost 1 base and J lost 5; bases outside the gene matches: 3. CDR3 length: 15 amino acids. Germline loops: CDR1 SGHRS, CDR2 YFSETQ. DNA for the CDR3: TGCGCCAGCAGCTTGAGCGGGAGGGAGAACAATGAGCAGTTCTTC. The encoded protein is CASSLSGRENNEQFF.

The gene calls are TRBV14 and TRBJ2-3, with 7 bases matching TRBD1. CDR3 length equals 16 residues. V lost 6 bases to trimming and J lost 3 bases; unmatched junction nucleotides: 12. The germline gives CDR1 SGHDN, CDR2 FVKESK. The CDR3 region has the DNA TGTGCCAGCAGTCCCGGCAGGGGGTATACTACAGATACGCAGTATTTT. Translating it yields CASSPGRGYTTDTQYF.

The V gene is TRBV2, the J gene TRBJ2-1; D may be TRBD2 (6 bases). Trimming left V 4 bases short and J 9 bases short, with 7 bases between. CDR1 is SNHLY, CDR2 FYNNEI, per germline. The CDR3 covers 11 residues. CDR3 residues: CASSVAAEQFF. The CDR3 region has the DNA TGTGCCAGCAGTGTAGCGGCTGAGCAGTTCTTC.

V is TRBV5-1 and J is TRBJ2-1, with 9 nucleotides matching TRBD1. Trimming removed 2 bases from V and 4 bases from J; junction bases left unmatched: 4. The CDR3 covers 15 residues. Germline V lookup: CDR1 SGHRS, CDR2 YFSETQ. CDR3 residues: CASSLQGARYNEQFF. DNA of the CDR3: TGCGCCAGCAGCTTACAGGGGGCGCGGTACAATGAGCAGTTCTTC. The whole variable domain, filled in from reference TRBV5-1 and TRBJ2-1, reads KAGVTQTPRYLIKTRGQQVTLSCSPISGHRSVSWYQQTPGQGLQFLFEYFSETQRNKGNFPGRFSGRQFSNSRSEMNVSTLELGDSALYLCASSLQGARYNEQFFGPGTRLTVL.

This chain joins TRBV3-1 (or the pseudogene TRBV3-2) and TRBJ2-5; 10 bases line up with TRBD2. From germline, CDR1 is LGHDT and CDR2 YNNKEL (reference sequence). The junction had 11 bases not matched to a gene; V was cut back by 1 base and J by 3 bases. CDR3 length equals 18 residues. CDR3 protein: CASSQVMMGSGGEETQYF. The CDR3 nucleotides are TGTGCCAGCAGCCAAGTAATGATGGGGAGCGGGGGGGAAGAGACCCAGTACTTC.

This chain uses TRBV19 with TRBJ2-7, with no clear D. The CDR3 has 12 amino acids. Trimming removed 2 bases from V and 6 bases from J, with 8 bases in between. CDR1 is LNHDA, CDR2 SQIVND, per germline (reference sequence). Written as DNA, the CDR3 is TGTGCCAGTAGTATAAGAGGTGCCGAGCAGTACTTC. It specifies CASSIRGAEQYF.

V usage is TRBV7-8 and J usage is TRBJ2-2; 8 bases map to TRBD1. The V and J ends lost 5 bases and 0 bases, in that order; junction bases with no gene match: 2. In germline, CDR1 is SGHVS, CDR2 FQNEAQ. This CDR3 is 15 amino acids long. CDR3 sequence: CASSQGQANTGELFF. CDR3 coding DNA: TGTGCCAGCAGCCAGGGACAGGCGAACACCGGGGAGCTGTTTTTT. The full variable domain, with the rest looked up from reference TRBV7-8 and TRBJ2-2, is GAGVSQSPRYKVAKRGQDVALRCDPISGHVSLFWYQQALGQGPEFLTYFQNEAQLDKSGLPSDRFFAERPEGSVSTLKIQRTQQEDSAVYLCASSQGQANTGELFFGEGSRLTVL.

The chain joins TRBV29-1 to TRBJ2-7; D is uncertain. The germline V gene encodes CDR1 SQVTM and CDR2 ANQGSEA. Trimming took off 4 bases at V and 2 bases at J, with 9 bases between the two ends. The CDR3 runs to 12 residues. CDR3 coding DNA: TGCAGCGTTGGGGCCAGCCCCTACGAGCAGTACTTC. Its translation: CSVGASPYEQYF.

The rearrangement uses TRBV19 and TRBJ1-1; TRBD1 is a possible D gene (5 bases). With 6 bases removed from V and 0 bases from J, the gap between germline ends came to 17 bases. Germline CDR1 reads LNHDA; CDR2 reads SQIVND (reference sequence). The CDR3 has 16 amino acids. Written as DNA, the CDR3 is TGTGCCAGTAGGACCGGGCGGGACGATATGAACACTGAAGCTTTCTTT. Its protein product is CASRTGRDDMNTEAFF.

This clone was counted a single time. The chain has TRBV13 and TRBJ2-3; D remains unclear. Trimming took off 4 bases at V and 4 bases at J, with 15 bases between the two ends. Germline-derived CDR1 and CDR2 are PRHDT and FYEKMQ (reference sequence). CDR3 length: 15 residues. The CDR3 DNA sequence: TGTGCCAGCAGCTCTAGGCCTGTAGAAGCAGATACGCAGTATTTT. Translating it yields CASSSRPVEADTQYF.

The V call is TRBV7-8, the J call TRBJ2-1; 8 bases map to TRBD2. This CDR3 contains 15 residues. V shed 3 bases and J 2 bases; nucleotides not matched to a gene: 3. The germline CDR1 and CDR2 sequences are SGHVS and FQNEAQ. The CDR3 reads CASSFAGGAYNEQFF. DNA of the CDR3: TGTGCCAGCAGCTTTGCGGGGGGCGCCTACAATGAGCAGTTCTTC.